A selection of T cell receptor beta chains follows, all from one sample in a study of cytotoxic CD8 clonotypes in ibrutinib-treated CLL. This table comes from immunoSEQ multiplex PCR, and its TCRdb copy is limited to in-frame clones, with some not included. The sample carries approximately 24,000 clones, approximately 70% recorded once. This material consisted of PBMCs, taken at disease progression, from a patient treated with ibrutinib. These receptors were obtained from a human donor with chronic lymphocytic leukemia. Both conserved end residues are part of each CDR3.

J gene | CDR3 length | V gene | CDR3 protein
TRBJ2-7 | 14 | TRBV5-6 | CASSSPGQGFEQYF
TRBJ1-2 | 14 | TRBV4-1 | CASSQRDGLYGYTF
TRBJ2-1 | 15 | TRBV7-2 | CASSLAFGVNNEQFF
TRBJ2-2 | 14 | TRBV6-4 | CASSVGANTGELFF
TRBJ1-1 | 15 | TRBV7-6 | CASSLGAGQNTEAFF
TRBJ2-1 | 14 | TRBV19 | CASGGQGQWGEQFF
TRBJ2-2 | 17 | TRBV4-3 | CASSRGGGGEGTGELFF
TRBJ1-3 | 15 | TRBV7-2 | CASSFSGTSGNTIYF
TRBJ1-4 | 13 | TRBV19 | CASSMAGGEKLFF
TRBJ1-5 | 14 | TRBV19 | CASSIWGGGQPQHF
TRBJ1-6 | 15 | TRBV13 | CASSLGGQTNSPLHF
TRBJ2-7 | 11 | TRBV2 | CASKLGNEQYF
TRBJ2-6 | 18 | TRBV18 | CASSPLTGGLSGANVLTF
TRBJ1-1 | 14 | TRBV10-3 | CAISRDRENTEAFF
TRBJ2-7 | 14 | TRBV6-6 | CASRLTGPSYEQYF
TRBJ1-1 | 13 | TRBV5-1 | CASSTQGGTEAFF
TRBJ1-1 | 15 | TRBV5-6 | CASSLETFRNTEAFF
TRBJ2-7 | 15 | TRBV19 | CASSDPGTGTYEQYF
TRBJ1-5 | 15 | TRBV4-1 | CASSQRTGGTQPQHF
TRBJ2-7 | 12 | TRBV21-1 | CASEGRRYEQYF
TRBJ1-2 | 17 | TRBV5-1 | CASSLAISEGFGYGYTF
TRBJ2-2 | 13 | TRBV11-3 | CASSFRSSGELFF